This T cell receptor beta chain was sequenced in a study of immune characteristics of hereditary and idiopathic chronic pancreatitis. Study-wide findings and caveats: Versus controls, both chronic pancreatitis groups showed increased diversity and reduced clonality. Vbeta-Jbeta usage, including TRBV10, TRBV19, TRBV23 and TRBV5, differed by pancreatitis type.

Generated by immunoSEQ multiplex PCR, the TCRdb table keeps only in-frame clones and is missing some. Of over 12,000 clones listed, less than 85% were seen once; the top ten hold approximately 15%. Germline lookup yields CDR1 GTSNPN and CDR2 SVGIG (reference sequence). Trimming shortened V by 2 bases and J by 6 bases, and 14 bases separated the two germline ends. The CDR3 runs 14 residues. The pancreas tissue came from patients undergoing total pancreatectomy with islet autotransplantation. Included chronic pancreatitis patients had no known history of diabetes. TCR beta sequencing used genomic DNA from unsorted bulk pancreas tissue. Judged by abundance, this clone is medium-sized (0.01 to 0.1%). Its target is not known.

The chain links TRBV30 to TRBJ2-1; D not resolved. The receptor's source is a human donor with chronic pancreatitis. What was sequenced was pancreas tissue with hereditary chronic pancreatitis. For the CDR3, the DNA is TGTGCCTGGAGTTCCAGCAGCTACCGCAATGAGCAGTTCTTC. Translating it yields CAWSSSSYRNEQFF.